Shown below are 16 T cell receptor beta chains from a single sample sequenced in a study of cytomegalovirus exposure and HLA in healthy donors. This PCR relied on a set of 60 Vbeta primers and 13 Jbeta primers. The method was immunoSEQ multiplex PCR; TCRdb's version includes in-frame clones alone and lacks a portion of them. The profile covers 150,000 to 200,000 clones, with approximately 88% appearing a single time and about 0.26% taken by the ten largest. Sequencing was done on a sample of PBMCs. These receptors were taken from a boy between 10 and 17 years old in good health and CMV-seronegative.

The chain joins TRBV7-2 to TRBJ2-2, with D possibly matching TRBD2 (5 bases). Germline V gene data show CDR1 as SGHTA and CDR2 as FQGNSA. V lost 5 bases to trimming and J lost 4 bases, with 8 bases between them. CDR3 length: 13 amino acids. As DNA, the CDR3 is TGTGCCAGCAGCATAGGAGGCACCGGGGAGCTGTTTTTT. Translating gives CASSIGGTGELFF.

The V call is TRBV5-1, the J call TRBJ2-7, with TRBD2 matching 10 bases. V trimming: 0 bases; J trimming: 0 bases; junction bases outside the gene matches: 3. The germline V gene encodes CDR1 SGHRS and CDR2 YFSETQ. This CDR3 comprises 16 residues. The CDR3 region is CASSLGTSGSSYEQYF. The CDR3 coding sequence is TGCGCCAGCAGCTTGGGGACTAGCGGAAGCTCCTACGAGCAGTACTTC. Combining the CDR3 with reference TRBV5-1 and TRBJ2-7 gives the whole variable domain KAGVTQTPRYLIKTRGQQVTLSCSPISGHRSVSWYQQTPGQGLQFLFEYFSETQRNKGNFPGRFSGRQFSNSRSEMNVSTLELGDSALYLCASSLGTSGSSYEQYFGPGTRLTVT.

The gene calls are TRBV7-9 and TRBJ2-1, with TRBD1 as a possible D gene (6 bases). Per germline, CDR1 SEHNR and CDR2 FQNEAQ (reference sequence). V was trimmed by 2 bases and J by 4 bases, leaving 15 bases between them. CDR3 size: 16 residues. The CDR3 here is CASSLSGGIGYNEQFF. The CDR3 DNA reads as TGTGCCAGCAGCTTATCTGGGGGCATCGGGTACAATGAGCAGTTCTTC.

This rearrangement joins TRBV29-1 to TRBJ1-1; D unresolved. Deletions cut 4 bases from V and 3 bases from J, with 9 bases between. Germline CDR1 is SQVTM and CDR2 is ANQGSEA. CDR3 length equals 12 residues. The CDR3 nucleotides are TGCAGCGTTGCTAGGTCCGACACTGAAGCTTTCTTT. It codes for CSVARSDTEAFF.

The CDR3 loop is CASSAAFGGLAGGADTQYF. CDR3 DNA sequence: TGTGCCAGCAGCGCGGCCTTCGGGGGACTAGCGGGGGGTGCGGATACGCAGTATTTT. This sequence joins TRBV9 and TRBJ2-3; 15 bases agree with TRBD2. Germline CDR1 reads SGDLS; CDR2 reads YYNGEE. The trim removed 3 bases at V and 6 bases at J, leaving 14 bases unmatched. The CDR3 is made up of 19 amino acids.

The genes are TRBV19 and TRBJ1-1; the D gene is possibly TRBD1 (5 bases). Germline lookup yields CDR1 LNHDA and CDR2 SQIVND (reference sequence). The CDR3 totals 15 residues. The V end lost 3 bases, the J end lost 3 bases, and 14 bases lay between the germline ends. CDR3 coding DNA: TGTGCCAGTAGTATGGGTGACAGTCTGGACACTGAAGCTTTCTTT. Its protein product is CASSMGDSLDTEAFF.

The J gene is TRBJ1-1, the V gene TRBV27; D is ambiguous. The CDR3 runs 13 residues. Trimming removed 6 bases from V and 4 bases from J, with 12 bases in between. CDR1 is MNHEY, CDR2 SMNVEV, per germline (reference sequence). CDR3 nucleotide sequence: TGTGCCAGCAGCATGGAGGAAGGCACTGAAGCTTTCTTT. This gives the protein CASSMEEGTEAFF.

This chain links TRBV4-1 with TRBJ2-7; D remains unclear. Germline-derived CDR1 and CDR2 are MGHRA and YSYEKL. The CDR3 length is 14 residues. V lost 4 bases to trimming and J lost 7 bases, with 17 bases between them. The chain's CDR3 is CASSRIIASGEQYF. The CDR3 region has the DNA TGCGCCAGCAGCCGGATAATAGCCTCTGGGGAGCAGTACTTC.

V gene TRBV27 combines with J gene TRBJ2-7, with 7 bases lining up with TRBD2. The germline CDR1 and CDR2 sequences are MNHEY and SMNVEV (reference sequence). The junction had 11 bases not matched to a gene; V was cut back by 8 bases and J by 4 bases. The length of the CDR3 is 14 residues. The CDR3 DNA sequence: TGTGCCAGCGGAGGACTAGAGGGTCGGTACGAGCAGTACTTC. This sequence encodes CASGGLEGRYEQYF.

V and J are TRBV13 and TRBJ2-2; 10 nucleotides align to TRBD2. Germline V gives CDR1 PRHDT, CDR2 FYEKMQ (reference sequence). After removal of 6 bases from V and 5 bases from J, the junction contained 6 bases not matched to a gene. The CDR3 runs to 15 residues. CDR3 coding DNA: TGTGCCAGCAGTCGGGGACTAGCGTTTACCGGGGAGCTGTTTTTT. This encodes CASSRGLAFTGELFF.

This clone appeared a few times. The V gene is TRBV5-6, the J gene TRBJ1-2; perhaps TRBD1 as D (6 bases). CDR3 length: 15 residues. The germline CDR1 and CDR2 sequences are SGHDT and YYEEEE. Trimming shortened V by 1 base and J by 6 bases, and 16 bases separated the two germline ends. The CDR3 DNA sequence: TGTGCCAGCAGCTTGACACGATGGACAGACCATGGCTACACCTTC. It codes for CASSLTRWTDHGYTF.

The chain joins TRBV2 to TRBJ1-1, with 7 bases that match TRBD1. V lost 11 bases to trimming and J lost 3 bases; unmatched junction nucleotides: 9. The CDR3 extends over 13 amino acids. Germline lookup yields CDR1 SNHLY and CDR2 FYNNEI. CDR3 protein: CASQGEYHTEAFF. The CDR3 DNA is TGTGCCTCGCAGGGGGAATATCACACTGAAGCTTTCTTT.

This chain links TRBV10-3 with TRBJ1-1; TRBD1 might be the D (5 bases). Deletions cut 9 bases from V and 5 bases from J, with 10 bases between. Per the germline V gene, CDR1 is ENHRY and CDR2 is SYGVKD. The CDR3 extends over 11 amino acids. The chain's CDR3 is CAIPGGTEAFF. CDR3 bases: TGTGCCATACCTGGGGGGACTGAAGCTTTCTTT.

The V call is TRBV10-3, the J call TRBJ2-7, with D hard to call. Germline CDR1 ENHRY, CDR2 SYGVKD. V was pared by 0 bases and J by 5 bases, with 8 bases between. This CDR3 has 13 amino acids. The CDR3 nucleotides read TGTGCCATCAGTGAGTCCCCTTTAGACGAGCAGTACTTC. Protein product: CAISESPLDEQYF.

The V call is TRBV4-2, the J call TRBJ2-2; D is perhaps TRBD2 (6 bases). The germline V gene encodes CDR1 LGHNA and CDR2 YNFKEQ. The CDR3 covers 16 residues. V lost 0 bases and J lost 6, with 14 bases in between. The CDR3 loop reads CASSQEGGGVAGELFF. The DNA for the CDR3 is TGTGCCAGCAGCCAAGAGGGGGGTGGGGTCGCCGGGGAGCTGTTTTTT.

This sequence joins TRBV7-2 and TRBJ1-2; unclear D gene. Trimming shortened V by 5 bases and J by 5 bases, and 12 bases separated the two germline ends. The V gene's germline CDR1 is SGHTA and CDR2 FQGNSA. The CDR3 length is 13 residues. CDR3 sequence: CASSPGGGYGYTF. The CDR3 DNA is TGTGCCAGCAGCCCTGGTGGAGGGTATGGCTACACCTTC.